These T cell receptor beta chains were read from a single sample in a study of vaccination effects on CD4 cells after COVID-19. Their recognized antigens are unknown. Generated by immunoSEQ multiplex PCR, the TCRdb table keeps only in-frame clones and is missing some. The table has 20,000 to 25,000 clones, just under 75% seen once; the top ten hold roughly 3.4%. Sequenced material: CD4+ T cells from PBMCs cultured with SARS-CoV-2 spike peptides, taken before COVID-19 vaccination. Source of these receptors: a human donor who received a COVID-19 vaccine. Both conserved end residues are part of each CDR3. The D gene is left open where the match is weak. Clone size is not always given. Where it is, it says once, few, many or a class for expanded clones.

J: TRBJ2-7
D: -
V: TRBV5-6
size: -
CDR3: CASSYGQPSSYEQYF
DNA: TGTGCCAGCAGCTACGGACAGCCTTCCTCCTACGAGCAGTACTTC

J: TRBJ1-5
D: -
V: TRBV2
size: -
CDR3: CASSEEVTGNQPQHF
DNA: TGTGCCAGCAGTGAAGAGGTGACAGGAAATCAGCCCCAGCATTTT

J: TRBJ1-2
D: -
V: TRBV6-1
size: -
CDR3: CASSELNIANYGYTF
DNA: TGTGCCAGCAGTGAATTGAACATAGCTAACTATGGCTACACCTTC

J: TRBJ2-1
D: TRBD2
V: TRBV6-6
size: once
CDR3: CASSYGTAGGNKQFF
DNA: TGTGCCAGCAGTTACGGGACAGCGGGGGGGAATAAGCAGTTCTTC

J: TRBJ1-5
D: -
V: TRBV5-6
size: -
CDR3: CASSGGLSVQPQHF
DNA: TGTGCCAGCAGCGGGGGACTGTCGGTTCAGCCCCAGCATTTT

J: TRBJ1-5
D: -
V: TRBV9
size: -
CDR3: CASSVGTVNQPQHF
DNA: TGTGCCAGCAGCGTAGGTACGGTGAATCAGCCCCAGCATTTT

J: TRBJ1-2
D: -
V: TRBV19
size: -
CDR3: CASSPEGRGGYTF
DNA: TGTGCCAGTAGTCCGGAGGGAAGGGGTGGCTACACCTTC

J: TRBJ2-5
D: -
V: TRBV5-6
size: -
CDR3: CASSLLETQYF
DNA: TGTGCCAGCAGCTTGTTAGAGACCCAGTACTTC

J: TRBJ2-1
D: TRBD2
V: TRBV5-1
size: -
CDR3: CASSLASGSGYNEQFF
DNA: TGCGCCAGCAGCTTGGCGAGCGGGAGCGGTTACAATGAGCAGTTCTTC

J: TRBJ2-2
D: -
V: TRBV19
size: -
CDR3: CASSMLLGRRDTGELFF
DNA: TGTGCCAGTAGTATGTTGTTGGGGCGCAGGGACACCGGGGAGCTGTTTTTT

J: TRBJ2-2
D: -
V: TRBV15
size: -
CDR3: CATSWRDFTGELFF
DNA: TGTGCCACCAGCTGGCGGGACTTTACCGGGGAGCTGTTTTTT

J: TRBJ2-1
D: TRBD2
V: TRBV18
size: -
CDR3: CASSPRLAGVSEQFF
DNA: TGTGCCAGCTCACCTCGCCTAGCGGGAGTAAGTGAGCAGTTCTTC

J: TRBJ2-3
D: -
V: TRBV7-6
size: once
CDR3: CASSLDSSLMRYF
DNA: TGTGCCAGCAGCCTCGACTCCTCCTTAATGCGGTATTTT

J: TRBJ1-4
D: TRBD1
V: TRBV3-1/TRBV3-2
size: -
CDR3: CASSPRPGQGKEKLFF
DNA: TGTGCCAGCAGCCCACGGCCGGGACAGGGGAAAGAAAAACTGTTTTTT

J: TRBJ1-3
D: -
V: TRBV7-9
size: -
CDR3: CASFPVISGNTIYF
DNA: TGTGCCAGCTTTCCAGTCATCTCTGGAAACACCATATATTTT

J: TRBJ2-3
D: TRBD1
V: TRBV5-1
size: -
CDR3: CASSPRTGGATDTQYF
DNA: TGCGCCAGCAGCCCTAGGACAGGGGGAGCCACAGATACGCAGTATTTT

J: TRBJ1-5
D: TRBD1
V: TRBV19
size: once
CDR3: CASSIGNYQGQGLDQPQHF
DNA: TGTGCCAGTAGTATAGGGAATTATCAGGGACAGGGATTGGATCAGCCCCAGCATTTT

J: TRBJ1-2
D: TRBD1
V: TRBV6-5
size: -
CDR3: CASRTGQIYGYTF
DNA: TGTGCCAGCAGGACGGGACAGATATATGGCTACACCTTC

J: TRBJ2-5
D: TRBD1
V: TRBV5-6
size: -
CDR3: CASSLDRVEETQYF
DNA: TGTGCCAGCAGCCTCGACAGGGTGGAAGAGACCCAGTACTTC

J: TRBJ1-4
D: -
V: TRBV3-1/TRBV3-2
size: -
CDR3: CASSHSPTGNEKLFF
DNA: TGTGCCAGCAGCCATAGCCCTACGGGGAATGAAAAACTGTTTTTT

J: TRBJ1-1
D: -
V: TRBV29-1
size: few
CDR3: CSVFRTSSTEAFF
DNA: TGCAGCGTTTTCAGGACATCAAGCACTGAAGCTTTCTTT

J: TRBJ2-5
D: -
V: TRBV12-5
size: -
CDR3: CASGFGTGAGETQYF
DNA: TGTGCTAGTGGTTTTGGTACCGGGGCCGGGGAGACCCAGTACTTC

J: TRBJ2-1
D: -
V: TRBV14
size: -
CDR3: CASSLRTTLGGEQFF
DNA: TGTGCCAGCAGCTTAAGGACAACTCTGGGTGGTGAGCAGTTCTTC